The T cell receptor (beta chain) under discussion was sequenced for a study of blood T cell repertoires in COVID-19. Study in general: The study drew acute and convalescent COVID-19 samples from the United States, Italy and Spain. Sample material is recorded as cDNA or gDNA derived from T cells, B-cell-depleted T cells, or PBMCs.

CDR3 size: 14 residues. Germline assignment: CDR1 SGHVS and CDR2 FQNEAQ. V dropped 1 base and J dropped 1 base, with 7 bases sitting between them. Original analysis: It was from reference gene primer amplification that nucleated cell counts were estimated. Produced via immunoSEQ multiplex PCR; TCRdb's table is partial and in-frame only. D and trimming were read from the DNA, whereas the V and J calls and clone size are those reported in that table. This sample has about 110,000 clones, with more than 65% found just once. The chain joins TRBV7-8 to TRBJ1-1; D is ambiguous. This receptor was obtained from a woman at least 80 years old with active or convalescent COVID-19. Material: peripheral blood. The CDR3 spells CASSLGIGNTEAFF. The CDR3 bases are TGTGCCAGCAGCTTAGGAATCGGGAACACTGAAGCTTTCTTT.